This T cell receptor (beta chain) was documented in a study of molecular identifiers for immune sequencing clone quantification. Study-level points and caveats: It was shown that clones above 20 RNA copies held over 99% of effector molecules, but under 1% in naive cells.

This clonotype was counted many times. The antigen remains undetermined. This CDR3 contains 15 residues. Germline assignment: CDR1 MNHEY and CDR2 SMNVEV (reference sequence). V was pared by 9 bases and J by 0 bases, with 18 bases between. From the PCR reads, TCRdb called clonotypes with MiXCR, one entry per CDR3 protein. The sample shows about 640,000 distinct CDR3 sequences, less than 20% of them seen only once. The TCR was taken from a human donor in good health. Some libraries in this study had Jurkat cell RNA spiked in. The chain joins TRBV27 to TRBJ2-7; D is ambiguous. Sequencing was done on a sample of naive CD8+ T cells from blood, with Jurkat cell RNA spiked in. Documented subset: FACS-sorted CD8+CD4-CCR7+CD45RA+ naive T cells. The CDR3, as DNA: TGTGCCAGTGCTTCAACCTCGAAAAGCTCCTACGAGCAGTACTTC. This gives the protein CASASTSKSSYEQYF.